The 8 T cell receptor beta chains given below trace back to one sample, sequenced in a study of blood T cells in healthy people across ages. Together with a sample-barcoded 5' primer, a J-beta primer mix was included in a second PCR lasting roughly 6 to 12 cycles. TCRdb redid the calling of the 5' RACE reads with MiXCR, one entry per CDR3 protein. The sample carries 800,000 to 950,000 distinct CDR3 sequences, about 28% recorded once. The data were also submitted as part of a second study, on T cells of mothers and their children.

The sample was blood. These receptors all come from a woman in her thirties or forties in good health.

This clonotype occurred many times. The rearrangement links TRBV27 to TRBJ1-6; D might be TRBD1 (6 bases). CDR1 is MNHEY, CDR2 SMNVEV, per germline (reference sequence). This CDR3 has 14 residues. The V and J ends lost 6 bases and 6 bases respectively, with 12 bases between them. The CDR3 nucleotides are TGTGCCAGCAGATTAGACAGGACTAATTCACCCCTCCACTTT. It specifies CASRLDRTNSPLHF.

This chain joins TRBV10-3 and TRBJ1-1; TRBD1 matches 9 bases. The CDR3 contains 14 residues. Germline trimming cut 7 bases from V and 3 bases from J; bases unmatched to any gene: 6. Germline CDR1 and CDR2: ENHRY and SYGVKD. In DNA, the CDR3 is TGTGCCATCACCGGACAGGGGAGAGACACTGAAGCTTTCTTT. As protein: CAITGQGRDTEAFF.

This clonotype has at least ten counts. The V call is TRBV20-1, the J call TRBJ2-7; D is unclear. The V end lost 3 bases, the J end lost 0 bases, and 15 bases lay between the germline ends. This CDR3 spans 15 amino acids. Looked up from germline, CDR1 is DFQATT and CDR2 is SNEGSKA (reference sequence). CDR3 in DNA: TGCAGTGCTAGCGGCCGCAGCCACACCTCCTACGAGCAGTACTTC. Protein product: CSASGRSHTSYEQYF.

The chain is built from TRBV29-1 and TRBJ1-3; weak D call: TRBD1 (6 bases). Germline V lookup: CDR1 SQVTM, CDR2 ANQGSEA. Trimming removed 4 bases from V and 4 bases from J, with 20 bases in between. The CDR3 runs 16 residues. The CDR3 here is CSVGLQGPSMGNTIYF. The CDR3 DNA reads as TGCAGCGTTGGATTACAGGGCCCTTCCATGGGAAACACCATATATTTT.

The chain recombines TRBV2 with TRBJ2-2; D is possibly TRBD2 (7 bases). The ends were cut back, 7 bases at V and 6 bases at J, with 18 bases in the middle. The CDR3 sequence is 15 residues long. The germline V gene has CDR1 SNHLY and CDR2 FYNNEI. In DNA, the CDR3 is TGTGCCAGCACTCTAACAGGGAGGGTGGCCGGGGAGCTGTTTTTT. It encodes CASTLTGRVAGELFF.

This clonotype was recorded at least ten times. This chain connects TRBV6-6 to TRBJ2-1; 10 positions agree with TRBD1. CDR1 is MNHNY, CDR2 SVGAGI, per germline (reference sequence). V dropped 8 bases and J dropped 5; count of bases not matched to a gene: 12. The CDR3 is made up of 16 amino acids. In DNA, the CDR3 is TGTGCCAGCGTCCCAGGGGTGGGACAGGGGAACAATGAGCAGTTCTTC. It is translated as CASVPGVGQGNNEQFF.

This clonotype was counted ten times or more. The V gene is TRBV5-8, the J gene TRBJ1-1; D may be TRBD1 (6 bases). In germline, CDR1 is SGHTS, CDR2 YDEGEE. The CDR3 spans 17 residues. V was trimmed by 1 base and J by 0 bases, leaving 16 bases between them. The CDR3 DNA sequence: TGTGCCAGCAGCTTGAGGGGGACGCCTCTCCTGAACACTGAAGCTTTCTTT. It is translated as CASSLRGTPLLNTEAFF.

This clonotype was counted only a few times. The chain combines TRBV5-6 with TRBJ2-1, with TRBD2 identical over 15 bases. CDR3 length: 17 amino acids. The germline CDR1 and CDR2 sequences are SGHDT and YYEEEE. V lost 3 bases, J lost 4 bases, and 5 bases stayed unmatched. The CDR3 DNA reads as TGTGCCAGCAGCTGGACTAGCGGGGGGGCCACGTACAATGAGCAGTTCTTC. Translating gives CASSWTSGGATYNEQFF.